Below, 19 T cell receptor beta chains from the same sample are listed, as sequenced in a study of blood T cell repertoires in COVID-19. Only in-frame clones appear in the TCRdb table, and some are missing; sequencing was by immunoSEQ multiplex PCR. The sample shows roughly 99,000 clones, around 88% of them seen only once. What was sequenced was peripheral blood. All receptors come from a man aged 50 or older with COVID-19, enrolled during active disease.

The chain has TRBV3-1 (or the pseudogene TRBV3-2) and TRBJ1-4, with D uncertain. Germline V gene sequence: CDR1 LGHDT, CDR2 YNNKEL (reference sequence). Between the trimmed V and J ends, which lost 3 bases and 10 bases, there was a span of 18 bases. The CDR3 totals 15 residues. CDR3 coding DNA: TGTGCCAGCAGCCATAGACCGGAGCCTCCCCGAAAACTGTTTTTT. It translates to CASSHRPEPPRKLFF.

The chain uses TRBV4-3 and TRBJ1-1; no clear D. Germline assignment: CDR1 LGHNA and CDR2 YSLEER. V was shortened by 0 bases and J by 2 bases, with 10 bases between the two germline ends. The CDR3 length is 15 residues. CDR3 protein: CASSQDSRKNTEAFF. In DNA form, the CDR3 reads TGCGCCAGCAGCCAAGATTCGAGGAAAAACACTGAAGCTTTCTTT.

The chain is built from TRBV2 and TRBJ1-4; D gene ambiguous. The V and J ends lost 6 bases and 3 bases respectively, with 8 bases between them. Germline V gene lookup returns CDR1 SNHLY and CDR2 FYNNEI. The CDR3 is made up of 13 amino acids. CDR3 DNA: TGTGCCAGCAGCGGACTCGCTAATGAAAAACTGTTTTTT. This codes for CASSGLANEKLFF.

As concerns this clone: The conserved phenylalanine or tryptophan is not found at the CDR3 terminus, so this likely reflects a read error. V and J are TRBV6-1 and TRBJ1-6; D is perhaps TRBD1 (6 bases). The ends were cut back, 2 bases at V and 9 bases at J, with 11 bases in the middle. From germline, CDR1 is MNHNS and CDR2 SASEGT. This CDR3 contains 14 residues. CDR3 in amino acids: CASSEPWDISPLHL. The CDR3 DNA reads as TGTGCCAGCAGTGAACCTTGGGACATTTCACCCCTCCACCTT.

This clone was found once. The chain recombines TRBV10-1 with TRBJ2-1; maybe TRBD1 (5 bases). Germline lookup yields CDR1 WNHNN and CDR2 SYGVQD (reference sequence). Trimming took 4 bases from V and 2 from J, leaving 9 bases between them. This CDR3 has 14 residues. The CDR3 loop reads CASSAQGTYNEQFF. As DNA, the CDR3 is TGCGCCAGCAGTGCCCAGGGCACCTACAATGAGCAGTTCTTC.

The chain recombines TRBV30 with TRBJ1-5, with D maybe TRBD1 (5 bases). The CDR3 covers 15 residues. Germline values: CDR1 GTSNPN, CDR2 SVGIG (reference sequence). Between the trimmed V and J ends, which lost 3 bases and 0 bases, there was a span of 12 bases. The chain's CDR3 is CAWSRTPFSNQPQHF. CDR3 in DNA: TGTGCCTGGAGCCGGACACCGTTTAGCAATCAGCCCCAGCATTTT. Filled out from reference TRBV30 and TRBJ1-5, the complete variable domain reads SQTIHQWPATLVQPVGSPLSLECTVEGTSNPNLYWYRQAAGRGLQLLFYSVGIGQISSEVPQNLSASRPQDRQFILSSKKLLLSDSGFYLCAWSRTPFSNQPQHFGDGTRLSIL.

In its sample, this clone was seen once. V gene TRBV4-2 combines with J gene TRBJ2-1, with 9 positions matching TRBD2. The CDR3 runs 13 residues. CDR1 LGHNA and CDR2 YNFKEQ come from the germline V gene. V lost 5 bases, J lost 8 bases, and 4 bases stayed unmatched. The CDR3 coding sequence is TGTGCCAGCAGCTTCAGACTAGCGGATGAGCAGTTCTTC. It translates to CASSFRLADEQFF.

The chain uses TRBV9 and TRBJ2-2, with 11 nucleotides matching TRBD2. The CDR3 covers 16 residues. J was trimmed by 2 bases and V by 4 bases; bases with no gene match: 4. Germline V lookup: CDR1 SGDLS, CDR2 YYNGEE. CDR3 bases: TGTGCCAGCAGCCTGACTAGCGGGATTAACACCGGGGAGCTGTTTTTT. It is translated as CASSLTSGINTGELFF.

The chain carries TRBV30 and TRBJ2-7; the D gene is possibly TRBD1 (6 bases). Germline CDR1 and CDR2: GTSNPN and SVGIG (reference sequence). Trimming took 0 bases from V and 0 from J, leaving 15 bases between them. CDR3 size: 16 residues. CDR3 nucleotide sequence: TGTGCCTGGAGTGTATCCTTTAGCAGGGGCTCCTACGAGCAGTACTTC. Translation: CAWSVSFSRGSYEQYF.

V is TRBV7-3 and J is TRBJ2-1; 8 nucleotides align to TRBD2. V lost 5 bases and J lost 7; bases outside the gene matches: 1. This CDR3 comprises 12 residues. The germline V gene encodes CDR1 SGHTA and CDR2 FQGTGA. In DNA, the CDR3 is TGTGCCAGCAGCCCGGGGGGGAATGAGCAGTTCTTC. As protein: CASSPGGNEQFF.

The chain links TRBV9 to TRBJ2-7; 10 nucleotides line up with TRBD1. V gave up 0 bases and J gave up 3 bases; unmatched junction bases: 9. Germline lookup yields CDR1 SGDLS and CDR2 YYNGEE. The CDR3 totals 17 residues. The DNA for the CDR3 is TGTGCCAGCAGCGTAGGTGACAGGGGGCCCCGTCACTACGAGCAGTACTTC. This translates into CASSVGDRGPRHYEQYF.

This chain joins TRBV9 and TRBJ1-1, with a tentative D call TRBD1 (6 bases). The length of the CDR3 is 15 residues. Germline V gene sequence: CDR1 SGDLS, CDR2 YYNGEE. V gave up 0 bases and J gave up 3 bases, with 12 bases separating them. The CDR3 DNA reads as TGTGCCAGCAGCGTAGGTTACAGGGATCACACTGAAGCTTTCTTT. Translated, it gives CASSVGYRDHTEAFF.

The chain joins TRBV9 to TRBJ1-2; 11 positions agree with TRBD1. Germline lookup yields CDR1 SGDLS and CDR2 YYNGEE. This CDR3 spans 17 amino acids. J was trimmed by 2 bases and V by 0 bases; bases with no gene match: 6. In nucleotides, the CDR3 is TGTGCCAGCAGCGTAGCCGGGACAGGGGGTTCAAACTATGGCTACACCTTC. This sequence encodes CASSVAGTGGSNYGYTF.

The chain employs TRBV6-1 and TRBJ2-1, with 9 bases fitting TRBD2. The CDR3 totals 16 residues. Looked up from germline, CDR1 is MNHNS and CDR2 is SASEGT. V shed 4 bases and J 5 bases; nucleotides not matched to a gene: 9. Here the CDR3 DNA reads TGTGCCAGCAGTGCTTCGCTGCTAGCGGGGAACAATGAGCAGTTCTTC. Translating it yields CASSASLLAGNNEQFF.

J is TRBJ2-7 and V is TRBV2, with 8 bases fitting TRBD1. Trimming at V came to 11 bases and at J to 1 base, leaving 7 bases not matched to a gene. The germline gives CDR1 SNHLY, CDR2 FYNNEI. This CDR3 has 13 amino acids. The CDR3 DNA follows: TGTGCCCACGGACAGGGAGGATCCTACGAGCAGTACTTC. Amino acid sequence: CAHGQGGSYEQYF.

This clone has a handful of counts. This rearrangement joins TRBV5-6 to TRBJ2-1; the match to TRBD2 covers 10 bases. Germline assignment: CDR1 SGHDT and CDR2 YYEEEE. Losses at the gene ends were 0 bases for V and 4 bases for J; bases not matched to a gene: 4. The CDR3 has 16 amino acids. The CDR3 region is CASSLGAGGTYNEQFF. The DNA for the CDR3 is TGTGCCAGCAGCTTGGGAGCGGGAGGGACTTACAATGAGCAGTTCTTC.

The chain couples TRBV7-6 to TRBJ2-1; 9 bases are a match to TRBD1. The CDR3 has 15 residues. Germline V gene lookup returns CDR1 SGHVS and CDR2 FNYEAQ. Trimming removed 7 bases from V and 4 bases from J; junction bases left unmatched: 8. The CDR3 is CASKQGQGQYNEQFF. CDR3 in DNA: TGTGCCAGCAAACAAGGACAGGGGCAGTACAATGAGCAGTTCTTC.

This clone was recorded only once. The CDR3 is CASSEAGEDEQFF. CDR3 DNA: TGTGCCAGCAGTGAAGCCGGGGAGGATGAGCAGTTCTTC. The V call is TRBV2, the J call TRBJ2-1; D is possibly TRBD2 (6 bases). This CDR3 is 13 amino acids long. Trimming stripped 0 bases from V and 8 bases from J, with 8 bases between. CDR1 is SNHLY, CDR2 FYNNEI, per germline. Full variable domain (outside the CDR3, taken from reference TRBV2 and TRBJ2-1): EPEVTQTPSHQVTQMGQEVILRCVPISNHLYFYWYRQILGQKVEFLVSFYNNEISEKSEIFDDQFSVERPDGSNFTLKIRSTKLEDSAMYFCASSEAGEDEQFFGPGTRLTVL.

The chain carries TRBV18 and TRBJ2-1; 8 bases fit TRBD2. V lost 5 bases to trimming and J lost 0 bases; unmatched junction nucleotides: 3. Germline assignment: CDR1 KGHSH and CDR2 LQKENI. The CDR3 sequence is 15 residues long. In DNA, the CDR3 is TGTGCCAGCTCAACCGGGGGGGACTCCTACAATGAGCAGTTCTTC. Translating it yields CASSTGGDSYNEQFF.